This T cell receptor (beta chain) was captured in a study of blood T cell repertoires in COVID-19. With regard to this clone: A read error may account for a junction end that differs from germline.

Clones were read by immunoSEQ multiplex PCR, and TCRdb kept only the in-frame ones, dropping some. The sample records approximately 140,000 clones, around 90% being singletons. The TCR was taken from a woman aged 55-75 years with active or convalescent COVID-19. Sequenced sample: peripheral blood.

The CDR3 DNA follows: TGTGCTAGCAGCCCATCTTATAGCTCCTACAATGAGCAGTTCTTC. It yields the protein CASSPSYSSYNEQFF. This sequence joins TRBV7-7 and TRBJ2-1; D gene unclear. The CDR3 covers 15 residues. Germline CDR1 is SSHAT and CDR2 is FNYEAQ (reference sequence). Full variable domain (remainder filled in from reference TRBV7-7 and TRBJ2-1): GAGVSQSPRYKVTKRGQDVTLRCDPISSHATLYWYQQALGQGPEFLTYFNYEAQPDKSGLPSDRFSAERPEGSISTLTIQRTEQRDSAMYRCASSPSYSSYNEQFFGPGTRLTVL.